The T cell receptor beta chain described here comes from a study of shared clonotypes between healthy human individuals (dated by TCRdb to about 2020). A note on the overall study: The cohort comprised a couple of women and a few men aged 18 to 49 years. For each donor, CD4 naive and CD4 memory were each given three plates, CD8 naive was given two plates, and CD8 memory was given one plate. Blood TCR repertoires of about five healthy adults were deeply sequenced to estimate repertoire size and the extent of clonotype sharing between individuals. Different laboratories and diverse techniques were used to prepare libraries and sequence TCR repertoires, to increase sequencing depth and limit assay-specific biases. Between about 0.85 and 9.5 billion PBMCs per donor were obtained by leukapheresis. What the work shows at the level of the full study, not this receptor alone: Sampling was restricted to blood, and TCR repertoires in tissues likely differ from the TCR repertoires found in blood. Incomplete sequencing was indicated by rarefaction of sorted-subset datasets, despite the large sequencing depth. When several donors were compared, the shared fraction of clonotypes was around 5.1% for naive CD4, less than 4% for naive CD8, about 2.4% for memory CD4, and less than 0.45% for memory CD8. Larger estimated clonotype richness was generally found for naive subsets than for memory subsets. Pairwise subsampling indicated that sequencing depth was expected to affect the degree of clonotype sharing among donors. Higher generation probabilities were observed for clonotypes shared by all four sorted-subset donors than for non-shared clonotypes. The genetic and exposure-history diversity represented was limited by the small number of donors.

Counted from cysteine to phenylalanine, this CDR3 has 16 amino acids. Here the CDR3 DNA is all that survives: 48 bases in frame from base 1. V loses 2 bases of germline sequence and J loses 3 bases, and the interval between the two ends is 16 bases. CDR1 and CDR2, looked up from the germline V gene, are MGHRA and YSYEKL. Using the deep immunoSEQ assay, TCR CDR3 regions were amplified from genomic DNA by multiplex PCR. Genomic DNA extracted from each cell subset was distributed evenly over all wells of several immunoSEQ 96-well plates, and each plate served as one replicate. Each replicate PCR for sorted subsets received around 210 ng genomic DNA, equal to 28,000 or so T cell genomes. The purified libraries were quantified using a Qubit 3.0 fluorometer, sized with a Bioanalyzer 2100, and then quantified again using the KAPA Library Quantification kit. A separate single-read 150-cycle Illumina NextSeq 550 flow cell was used to sequence each immunoSEQ 96-well plate. In the paper's pipeline: Because only junctional sequences without quality scores were contained in the immunoSEQ output, filtering matching that applied to full-length reads could not be performed. To assign V/J genes and CDR3, sequences were annotated using PyIR, a Python wrapper for IgBLAST v1.9, with IMGT germline references. Any read was removed if the V/J assignment was weak (E-value above 1e-6), the CDR3 was missing, or the read contained stop codons, out-of-frame junctions, or ambiguous translated residues. V3J clonotypes were defined as sequences sharing the same inferred V gene, J gene, and CDR3 amino acid sequence. Percentage overlap between repertoires was computed as shared unique clonotypes divided by the size of the smaller repertoire. Repertoire richness was assessed with RTK rarefaction, the Chao1 estimator, and Recon v2.1 estimates of unobserved clonotypes. OLGA was used to compute generation probabilities for all TCRbeta clonotypes that the gDNA method yielded from a handful of donors. TCRdb limited this immuneACCESS table to in-frame rearrangements with V and J called. A share of clones is missing; checked studies link under half to unresolved V genes, and the rest is unexplained. The V and J calls and clone size come from that table; D and trimming were worked out from the DNA. Here the sample has approximately 530,000 clones; about 96% occur a single time. The ten largest clones take up approximately 0.06% of the sample.

In the case of this clone: The antigen it recognizes is unknown. Base qualities are not provided; no much larger clone lies one nucleotide away.

Healthy HIV-negative adults with no recently reported acute infections or vaccinations were included as donors. Every donor was a Caucasian adult residing in Nashville, Tennessee, USA. Magnetic negative selection was used to enrich CD4+ T cells, after which naive cells were positively selected on CD45RA and the negative fraction became the memory subset. Blood was obtained by leukapheresis, after which PBMCs were separated by Ficoll-Histopaque density gradient centrifugation and cryopreserved in liquid nitrogen vapor phase. Purity and quantity of every magnetically sorted T cell population were checked by analytical flow cytometry. Genomic DNA was isolated from each sorted fraction and quantified by UV absorbance on a Nanodrop 2000c.

This clonotype originated in a woman in her twenties or thirties in good health. The sequenced material came from naive CD4+ T cells sorted from blood. The cell subset or site label of this sample denotes: CD45RA+ positively selected. Recombination connected TRBV4-1 to TRBJ1-2; the D segment could be TRBD1, given 5 matching bases. The DNA sequence reads TGCGCCAGCAGCCAATACTGGGGCCACGAGGACTATGGCTACACCTTC. Translation gives CASSQYWGHEDYGYTF.